This T cell receptor (beta chain) came from a study of shared clonotypes between healthy human individuals. Using immunoSEQ multiplex PCR, the repertoire was profiled, and TCRdb retains in-frame clones only, with some absent. The sample holds about 2.2 million clones, roughly 91% seen once. Germline V gene lookup returns CDR1 SEHNR and CDR2 FQNEAQ (reference sequence). V lost 4 bases and J lost 4, with 15 bases in between. The length of the CDR3 is 15 residues. Terminally differentiated effector memory CD45RA+ cells were left out of the naive CD8 fraction, which was CD45RO-negative and positively selected for CCR7.

The sequenced material came from naive CD8+ T cells from PBMCs. The genes are TRBV7-9 and TRBJ2-3; D is possibly TRBD1 (6 bases). The TCR was taken from a man in his late teens or twenties in good health. Some clones in this sample may be carry-over from other donors' samples. CDR3: CASSSLQGPADTQYF. DNA of the CDR3: TGTGCCAGCAGCTCCTTACAGGGTCCGGCAGATACGCAGTATTTT.